This T cell receptor beta chain was identified in a study of beta chain features in type 1 diabetes. The V and J ends lost 8 bases and 6 bases respectively, with 16 bases between them. The CDR3 contains 12 residues. The V gene's germline CDR1 is GTSNPN and CDR2 SVGIG (reference sequence). Findings and caveats of the study: TCRB CDR3s were moderately but significantly shorter in Type 1 diabetes patients in all four CD4+ subsets. Type 1 diabetes patients had fewer VDJ junction insertions and more deletions. For patients and controls alike, PCR might favor shorter templates to the same degree.

Every bit of the isolated RNA underwent reverse transcription, so sequencing read expressed TCRB transcripts. Approximately 4 million reads on average were seen across naive, central memory and regulatory T cell samples. Produced via immunoSEQ multiplex PCR; TCRdb's table is partial and in-frame only. The top ten hold approximately 0.021% of the sample, which has some 700,000 clones, around an eighth seen once. This clone has a handful of counts. Its antigen remains unidentified. The TCR originated in a man younger than 35 with type 1 diabetes. V usage is TRBV30 and J usage is TRBJ1-2; D is perhaps TRBD1 (5 bases). The sample taken for sequencing was naive CD4+ T cells from blood. CDR3 amino acids: CARERGGNGYTF. The CDR3 DNA follows: TGTGCCCGAGAACGGGGGGGTAATGGCTACACCTTC.